This T cell receptor beta chain is drawn from a study of PD-1 blockade in classical Hodgkin lymphoma. Study conclusions and caveats: Diminished baseline TCR diversity has been reported in newly diagnosed patients relative to healthy donors. With respect to the repertoire differences, their causes, possibly disease activity or prior therapy, remain undefined.

Regarding this clone: Its antigen is not identified.

Germline V lookup: CDR1 SNHLY, CDR2 FYNNEI. This CDR3 is built from 17 residues. V lost 3 bases to trimming and J lost 1 base, with 17 bases between them. The table came from immunoSEQ multiplex PCR; TCRdb's copy has only in-frame clones and leaves some out. The table lists 30,000 or so clones, roughly 94% of them singletons. Time point specified: newly diagnosed, previously untreated cHL patient sample. Untreated, newly diagnosed classical Hodgkin lymphoma PBMCs served for comparison. The sequence was collected from a human donor with classical Hodgkin lymphoma. V is TRBV2 and J is TRBJ2-3; D gene ambiguous. The sample comprised peripheral blood mononuclear cells (PBMCs). This chain's CDR3 is CASSDPSAWWGTDTQYF. CDR3 in DNA: TGTGCCAGCAGTGACCCTTCTGCATGGTGGGGCACAGATACGCAGTATTTT.